The 24 T cell receptor beta chains below all came from one sample that was sequenced in a study of CD8+CD57+ T cells in acquired aplastic anemia. Genomic DNA acted as the template from which TCR beta VDJ combination and CDR3 sequence profiling were carried out. TCRdb processed the reads anew with MiXCR; each CDR3 protein has one entry. This sample carries around 68,000 distinct CDR3 sequences, 54% of them seen once, and the ten largest clones take approximately 8.3%. The specimen was sorted CD4+, CD8+, or CD8+CD57+ T cells (not recorded which) from PBMCs. All receptors come from a human donor in good health, serving as a control.

This clonotype was seen more than once but under ten times. J is TRBJ2-1 and V is TRBV7-2; 13 bases match TRBD2. Germline-derived CDR1 and CDR2 are SGHTA and FQGNSA. The V segment lost 5 bases and the J segment 12 bases; nucleotides outside the gene matches: 4. This CDR3 spans 13 amino acids. CDR3 residues: CASSPRLAGGQFF. The CDR3 bases are TGTGCCAGCAGCCCAAGACTAGCGGGAGGGCAGTTCTTC. Looking up the rest from reference TRBV7-2 and TRBJ2-1 gives the full variable domain: GAGVSQSPSNKVTEKGKDVELRCDPISGHTALYWYRQSLGQGLEFLIYFQGNSAPDKSGLPSDRFSAERTGGSVSTLTIQRTQQEDSAVYLCASSPRLAGGQFFGPGTRLTVL.

This clonotype was seen many times. The genes are TRBV13 and TRBJ2-4; D uncertain. The germline V and J ends were trimmed by 5 bases and 0 bases, with 14 bases remaining between them. The CDR3 is 16 residues long. CDR1 PRHDT and CDR2 FYEKMQ come from the germline V gene (reference sequence). This chain's CDR3 is CASSARTDLAKNIQYF. The CDR3 region has the DNA TGTGCCAGCAGCGCAAGGACGGACCTAGCCAAAAACATTCAGTACTTC.

This sequence joins TRBV20-1 and TRBJ1-5; perhaps TRBD1 as D (6 bases). The CDR3 is made up of 13 amino acids. Germline V gene lookup returns CDR1 DFQATT and CDR2 SNEGSKA (reference sequence). V was pared by 5 bases and J by 3 bases, with 11 bases between. The CDR3 protein is CSAEQGFNQPQHF. CDR3 sequence (DNA): TGCAGTGCTGAACAGGGCTTCAATCAGCCCCAGCATTTT.

This clonotype was recorded many times. The V and J genes are TRBV3-1 and TRBJ2-7; D is ambiguous. There are 15 residues in the CDR3. Deletions cut 1 base from V and 2 bases from J, with 12 bases between. CDR1 and CDR2 from the germline V gene are LGHDT and YNNKEL (reference sequence). CDR3 sequence (DNA): TGTGCCAGCAGCCAAGCTGGCAATGGGGCCTACGAGCAGTACTTC. It yields the protein CASSQAGNGAYEQYF.

This chain links TRBV15 with TRBJ1-5, with D hard to call. Germline values: CDR1 LNHNV, CDR2 YYDKDF (reference sequence). CDR3 length: 16 residues. V was cut by 0 bases and J by 4 bases, with 13 bases left in between. The CDR3 here is CATSRDYSPPNQPQHF. The CDR3 DNA sequence: TGTGCCACCAGCAGAGATTATAGTCCCCCTAATCAGCCCCAGCATTTT. Drawing the rest from reference TRBV15 and TRBJ1-5, the complete variable domain is DAMVIQNPRYQVTQFGKPVTLSCSQTLNHNVMYWYQQKSSQAPKLLFHYYDKDFNNEADTPDNFQSRRPNTSFCFLDIRSPGLGDTAMYLCATSRDYSPPNQPQHFGDGTRLSIL.

In this sample, this clonotype turned up once. CDR3 region: CASSEYGDSSQKLFF. DNA for the CDR3: TGTGCCAGCAGTGAATATGGGGACAGTAGTCAAAAACTGTTTTTT. The V gene is TRBV25-1, the J gene TRBJ1-4, with TRBD1 identical over 7 bases. V lost 0 bases and J lost 9; bases outside the gene matches: 7. Germline V gene sequence: CDR1 MGHDK, CDR2 SYGVNS. The CDR3 extends over 15 amino acids.

This sequence joins TRBV20-1 and TRBJ2-7; 8 bases are shared with TRBD2. The V gene's germline CDR1 is DFQATT and CDR2 SNEGSKA (reference sequence). The CDR3 is 16 amino acids. Trimming removed 3 bases from V and 0 bases from J; junction bases left unmatched: 10. In nucleotides, the CDR3 is TGCAGTGCTAGGGGGGGAGGGACTAGTGGCTCCTACGAGCAGTACTTC. This codes for CSARGGGTSGSYEQYF.

The chain carries TRBV20-1 and TRBJ2-5, with TRBD2 as a possible D gene (6 bases). Looked up from germline, CDR1 is DFQATT and CDR2 is SNEGSKA (reference sequence). V was shortened by 3 bases and J by 4 bases, with 18 bases between the two germline ends. The CDR3 covers 15 residues. The CDR3 DNA is TGCAGTGCTAGTGGGGCGTCGGGGGTTCGAGAGACCCAGTACTTC. Translating gives CSASGASGVRETQYF.

This clonotype occurred a few times. CDR3 nucleotide sequence: TGCAGCGCCGTCCCGGGAGGCACTGAAGCTTTCTTT. This codes for CSAVPGGTEAFF. The chain uses TRBV29-1 and TRBJ1-1; D is uncertain. V dropped 7 bases and J dropped 4 bases, with 13 bases sitting between them. The germline CDR1 and CDR2 sequences are SQVTM and ANQGSEA. The CDR3 has 12 amino acids. Variable domain in full (rest from reference TRBV29-1 and TRBJ1-1): SAVISQKPSRDICQRGTSLTIQCQVDSQVTMMFWYRQQPGQSLTLIATANQGSEATYESGFVIDKFPISRPNLTFSTLTVSNMSPEDSSIYLCSAVPGGTEAFFGQGTRLTVV.

The chain uses TRBV9 and TRBJ2-2; TRBD2 is a possible D gene (7 bases). The V end was cut by 1 base, the J end by 6 bases, with 10 bases between. The CDR3 totals 14 residues. The germline gives CDR1 SGDLS, CDR2 YYNGEE. CDR3 region: CASSVPGGPGELFF. DNA of the CDR3: TGTGCCAGCAGCGTACCGGGGGGCCCCGGGGAGCTGTTTTTT.

This clonotype was observed at least ten times. The rearrangement links TRBV27 to TRBJ2-2, with 7 bases lining up with TRBD2. Per germline, CDR1 MNHEY and CDR2 SMNVEV (reference sequence). Trimming took 4 bases from V and 8 from J; bases not matched to a gene: 7. This CDR3 contains 14 residues. The chain's CDR3 is CASSSAGAAGELFF. Here the CDR3 DNA reads TGTGCCAGCAGTTCGGCGGGAGCGGCAGGGGAGCTGTTTTTT.

V and J are TRBV2 and TRBJ2-7, with D perhaps assigned TRBD1 or TRBD2 (5 bases each). The germline V and J ends were trimmed by 4 bases and 4 bases, with 8 bases remaining between them. Germline V gives CDR1 SNHLY, CDR2 FYNNEI. This CDR3 is 12 amino acids long. The CDR3 loop reads CASSAGAYEQYF. The DNA of the CDR3 is TGTGCCAGCAGTGCCGGGGCGTACGAGCAGTACTTC.

The J gene is TRBJ2-1, the V gene TRBV20-1; maybe TRBD1 (6 bases). The DNA end lines up better with TRBJ2-5; the J call may be wrong. CDR1 and CDR2 from the germline V gene are DFQATT and SNEGSKA (reference sequence). CDR3 size: 15 residues. Here the CDR3 reads CSAADRGRGKETQYF. The CDR3 DNA reads as TGCAGTGCTGCCGATCGGGGCAGGGGAAAAGAGACCCAGTACTTC.

This clonotype was found many times. The chain joins TRBV5-4 to TRBJ1-6; tentative D call: TRBD1 (6 bases). With 4 bases removed from V and 9 bases from J, the gap between germline ends came to 17 bases. Per the germline V gene, CDR1 is SGHNT and CDR2 is YYREEE (reference sequence). The CDR3 is 15 residues long. CDR3 in amino acids: CASSPGAGDGSPLHF. CDR3 sequence (DNA): TGTGCCAGCAGCCCCGGGGCAGGGGACGGTTCACCCCTCCACTTT.

Regarding this clonotype: A single base separates this from a much larger clone, so it may be a read error. The chain uses TRBV2 and TRBJ2-7; the D call may be TRBD1 or TRBD2 (5 bases each). Germline V gives CDR1 SNHLY, CDR2 FYNNEI. With 5 bases removed from V and 3 bases from J, the gap between germline ends came to 23 bases. The CDR3 loop spans 17 amino acids. The CDR3 loop is CASSLSARAGSFYEQYF. DNA of the CDR3: TGTGCCAGCAGTTTATCGGCACGGGCAGGGAGCTTCTACGAGCAGTACTTC.

J is TRBJ1-1 and V is TRBV2; D is undetermined. There are 13 residues in the CDR3. CDR1 is SNHLY, CDR2 FYNNEI, per germline. Trimming pared 8 bases from V and 0 bases from J, leaving 10 bases between. This CDR3 reads CASEPDLNTEAFF. For the CDR3, the DNA is TGTGCCAGCGAACCGGACCTGAACACTGAAGCTTTCTTT.

The chain combines TRBV7-8 with TRBJ1-2; weak D call: TRBD1 (5 bases). The CDR3 totals 13 residues. V was shortened by 5 bases and J by 2 bases, with 9 bases between the two germline ends. Germline assignment: CDR1 SGHVS and CDR2 FQNEAQ. The DNA of the CDR3 is TGTGCCAGCAGCGTAGGGACCAACTATGGCTACACCTTC. This codes for CASSVGTNYGYTF.

V is TRBV27 and J is TRBJ1-6; no clear D. CDR3 size: 11 residues. Germline CDR1 reads MNHEY; CDR2 reads SMNVEV (reference sequence). V was shortened by 7 bases and J by 17 bases, with 15 bases between the two germline ends. The CDR3 reads CASTSGSGIHF. As DNA, the CDR3 is TGTGCCAGCACGTCCGGGAGTGGTATCCACTTT.

V gene TRBV19 combines with J gene TRBJ2-2; 8 nucleotides match TRBD1. CDR1 is LNHDA and CDR2 is SQIVND in the germline V gene (reference sequence). V lost 6 bases and J lost 2; bases outside the gene matches: 5. The CDR3 has 15 residues. The CDR3 nucleotides are TGTGCCAGTAGGATGACAGGGGTTAACACCGGGGAGCTGTTTTTT. This translates into CASRMTGVNTGELFF.

This clonotype counts as medium-sized. CDR3 protein: CSARGLQGTEAFF. In DNA form, the CDR3 reads TGCAGTGCTAGAGGGTTACAGGGCACTGAAGCTTTCTTT. V gene TRBV20-1 combines with J gene TRBJ1-1; D possibly corresponds to TRBD1 (6 bases). V gave up 1 base and J gave up 4 bases, with 10 bases separating them. The CDR3 spans 13 residues. Germline CDR1 reads DFQATT; CDR2 reads SNEGSKA (reference sequence).

Many counts were recorded for this clonotype. This chain connects TRBV6-1 to TRBJ1-2; 9 nucleotides match TRBD1. V was clipped by 5 bases and J by 5 bases; unmatched bases: 3. CDR1 is MNHNS, CDR2 SASEGT, per germline. CDR3 length: 13 residues. CDR3: CASSTGGEYGYTF. The CDR3 coding sequence is TGTGCCAGCAGTACAGGGGGCGAGTATGGCTACACCTTC.

This chain connects TRBV20-1 to TRBJ1-1; D ambiguous. Trimming took 2 bases from V and 3 from J, leaving 4 bases between them. From germline, CDR1 is DFQATT and CDR2 SNEGSKA (reference sequence). CDR3 size: 11 residues. The CDR3, as DNA: TGCAGTGCTAGACTGTACACTGAAGCTTTCTTT. It is translated as CSARLYTEAFF.

The chain combines TRBV7-6 with TRBJ2-3, with 8 bases fitting TRBD2. In germline, CDR1 is SGHVS, CDR2 FNYEAQ. V gave up 3 bases and J gave up 6 bases; unmatched junction bases: 2. There are 13 residues in the CDR3. CDR3 sequence (DNA): TGTGCCAGCAGCTTCAGCGGGAGTGATACGCAGTATTTT. Protein sequence: CASSFSGSDTQYF.

This clonotype is termed medium-sized. The chain carries TRBV7-9 and TRBJ2-3; D is unclear. From germline, CDR1 is SEHNR and CDR2 FQNEAQ (reference sequence). V was cut by 5 bases and J by 5 bases, with 11 bases left in between. The length of the CDR3 is 13 residues. CDR3: CASSPPAEDTQYF. The CDR3 DNA is TGTGCCAGCAGCCCACCCGCGGAAGATACGCAGTATTTT.